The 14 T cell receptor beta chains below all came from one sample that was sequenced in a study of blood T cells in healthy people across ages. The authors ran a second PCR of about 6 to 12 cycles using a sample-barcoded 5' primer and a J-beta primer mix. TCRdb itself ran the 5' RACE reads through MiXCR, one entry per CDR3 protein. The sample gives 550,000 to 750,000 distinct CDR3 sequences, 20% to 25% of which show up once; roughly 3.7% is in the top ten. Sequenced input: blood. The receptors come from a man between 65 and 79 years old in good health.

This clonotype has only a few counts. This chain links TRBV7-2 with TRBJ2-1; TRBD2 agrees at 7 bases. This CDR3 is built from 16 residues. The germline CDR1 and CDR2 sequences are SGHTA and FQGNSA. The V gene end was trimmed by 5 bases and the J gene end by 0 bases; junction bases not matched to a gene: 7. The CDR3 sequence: CASSVRLAGSYNEQFF. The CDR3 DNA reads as TGTGCCAGCAGCGTTCGACTAGCCGGCTCCTACAATGAGCAGTTCTTC.

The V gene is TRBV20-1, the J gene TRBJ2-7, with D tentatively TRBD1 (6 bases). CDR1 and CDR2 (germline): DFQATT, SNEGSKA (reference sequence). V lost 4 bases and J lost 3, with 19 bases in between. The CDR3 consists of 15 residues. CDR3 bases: TGCAGTGCTACGCCGACAGTTTCACAGGGCTACGAGCAGTACTTC. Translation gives CSATPTVSQGYEQYF.

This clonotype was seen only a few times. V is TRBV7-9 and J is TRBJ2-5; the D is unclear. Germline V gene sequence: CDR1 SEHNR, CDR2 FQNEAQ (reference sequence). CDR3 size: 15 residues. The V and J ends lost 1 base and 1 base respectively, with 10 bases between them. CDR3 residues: CASSLEGTIQETQYF. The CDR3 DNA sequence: TGTGCCAGCAGCTTAGAGGGTACTATCCAAGAGACCCAGTACTTC.

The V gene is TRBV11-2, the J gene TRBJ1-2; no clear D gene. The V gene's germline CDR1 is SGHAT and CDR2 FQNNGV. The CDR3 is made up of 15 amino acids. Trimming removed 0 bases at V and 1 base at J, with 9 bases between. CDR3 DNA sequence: TGTGCCAGCAGCTTAGAGGGTGCGAATAACTATGGCTACACCTTC. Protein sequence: CASSLEGANNYGYTF. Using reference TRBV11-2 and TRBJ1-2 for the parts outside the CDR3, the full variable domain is EAGVAQSPRYKIIEKRQSVAFWCNPISGHATLYWYQQILGQGPKLLIQFQNNGVVDDSQLPKDRFSAERLKGVDSTLKIQPAKLEDSAVYLCASSLEGANNYGYTFGSGTRLTVV.

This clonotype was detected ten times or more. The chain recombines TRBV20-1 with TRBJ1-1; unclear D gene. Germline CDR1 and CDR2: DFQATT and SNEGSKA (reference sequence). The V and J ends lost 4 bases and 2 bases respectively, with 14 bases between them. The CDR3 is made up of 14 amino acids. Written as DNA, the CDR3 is TGCAGTGCTAAAGACTCGTCAAGTAACACTGAAGCTTTCTTT. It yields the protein CSAKDSSSNTEAFF.

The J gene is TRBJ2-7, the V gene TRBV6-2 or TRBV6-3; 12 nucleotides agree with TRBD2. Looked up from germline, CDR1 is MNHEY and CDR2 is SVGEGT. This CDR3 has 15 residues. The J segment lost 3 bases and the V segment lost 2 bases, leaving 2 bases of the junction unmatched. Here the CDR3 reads CASSYLAGGLYEQYF. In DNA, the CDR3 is TGTGCCAGCAGTTACCTAGCGGGAGGGCTCTACGAGCAGTACTTC.

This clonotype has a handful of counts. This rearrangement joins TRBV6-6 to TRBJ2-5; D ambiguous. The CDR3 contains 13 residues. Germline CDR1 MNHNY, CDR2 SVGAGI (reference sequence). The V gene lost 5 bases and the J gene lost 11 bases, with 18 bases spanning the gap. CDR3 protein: CASSPRPYLEQYF. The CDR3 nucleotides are TGTGCCAGCAGTCCCCGACCGTATCTTGAGCAGTACTTC.

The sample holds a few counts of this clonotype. The CDR3 loop is CASSFLDRGETQYF. CDR3 coding DNA: TGTGCCAGCAGTTTTCTTGACAGAGGGGAGACCCAGTACTTC. The V gene is TRBV12-3 or TRBV12-4, the J gene TRBJ2-5; the D gene could be TRBD1 or TRBD2 (5 bases each). This CDR3 is built from 14 residues. V lost 3 bases to trimming and J lost 5 bases, with 13 bases between them.

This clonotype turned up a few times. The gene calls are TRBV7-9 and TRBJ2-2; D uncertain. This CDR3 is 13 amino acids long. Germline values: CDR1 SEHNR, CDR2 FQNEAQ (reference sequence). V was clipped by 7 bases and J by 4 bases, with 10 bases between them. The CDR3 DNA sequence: TGTGCCAGCAACCCTAAGACCACCGGGGAGCTGTTTTTT. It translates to CASNPKTTGELFF.

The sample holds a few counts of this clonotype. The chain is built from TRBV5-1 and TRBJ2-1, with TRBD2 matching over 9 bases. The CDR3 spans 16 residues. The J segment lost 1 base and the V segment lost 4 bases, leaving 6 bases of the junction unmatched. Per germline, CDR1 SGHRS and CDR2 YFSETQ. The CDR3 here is CASSESGRRSYNEQFF. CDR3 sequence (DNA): TGCGCCAGCAGCGAAAGCGGGAGGAGGTCCTACAATGAGCAGTTCTTC.

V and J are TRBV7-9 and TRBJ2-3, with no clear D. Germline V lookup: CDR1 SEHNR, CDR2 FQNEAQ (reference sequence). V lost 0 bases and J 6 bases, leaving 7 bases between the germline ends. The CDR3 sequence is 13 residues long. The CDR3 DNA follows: TGTGCCAGCAGCTTAGCGGAAGTGGATACGCAGTATTTT. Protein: CASSLAEVDTQYF.

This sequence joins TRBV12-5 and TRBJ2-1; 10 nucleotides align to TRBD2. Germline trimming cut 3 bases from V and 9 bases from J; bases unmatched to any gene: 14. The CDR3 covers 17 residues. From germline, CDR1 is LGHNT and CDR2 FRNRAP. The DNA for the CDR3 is TGTGCTAGTGGTTTCCGCCCTCCTCTAGCGGGAGTAACTGAGCAGTTCTTC. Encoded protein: CASGFRPPLAGVTEQFF.

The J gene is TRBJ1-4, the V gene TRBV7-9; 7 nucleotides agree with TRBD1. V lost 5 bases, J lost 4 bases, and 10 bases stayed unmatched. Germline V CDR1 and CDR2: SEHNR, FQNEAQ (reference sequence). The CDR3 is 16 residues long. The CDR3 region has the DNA TGTGCCAGCAGCCCTGGGGAGGGACAGTTTAATGAAAAACTGTTTTTT. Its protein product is CASSPGEGQFNEKLFF.

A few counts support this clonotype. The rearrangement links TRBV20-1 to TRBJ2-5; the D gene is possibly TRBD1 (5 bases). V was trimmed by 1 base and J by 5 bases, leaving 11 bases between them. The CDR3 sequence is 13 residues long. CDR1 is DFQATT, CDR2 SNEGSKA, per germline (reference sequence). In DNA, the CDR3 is TGCAGTGCTAGAGGCCCAGGGATCGAGACCCAGTACTTC. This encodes CSARGPGIETQYF.